Listed here is a single T cell receptor beta chain. This clonotype was seen ten or more times. Which antigen it targets is not known. Per-base qualities were not stored, and no clone one base away is much larger. Library creation used RACE. The instrument was a NextSeq 500. During library preparation, unique molecular identifiers were attached to individual cDNA molecules so that TCRs could be counted quantitatively and reproducibly. Both TCR alpha and TCR beta chains were sequenced from each blood RNA sample. For the original study's pipeline: The median number of TCRs per sample was some 100,000, ranging from roughly 23,224 to 690,600. V, J and CDR3 annotation of the TCR reads was performed with the Decombinator software suite. For PS versus PT1 abundance plots, all samples were subsampled to the same number of TCRs (28,000). Expanded TCRs were defined as absent before sensitization and observed at least eight times at the 2-week time point. Clones were called with MiXCR by TCRdb after fastp trimmed the public reads at Q25, and only in-frame beta chains were retained. Records with the same CDR3 protein are collapsed into one entry carrying the most frequent genes and DNA. Here the V and J calls rest on TCRdb's processing, not on the authors' analysis. For this sample the table gives roughly 38,000 distinct CDR3 sequences, of which around an eighth were detected only once. The ten largest clones represent 5.5% to 6.5% of the sample.

The data derive from a study of human T cells and chemical hapten exposure (dated by TCRdb to the early 2020s). For the study in its entirety: For sensitization, 2% DPC in acetone was applied to a roughly 2 cm by roughly 2 cm area of upper inner arm skin. Patch testing on the upper back used Finn chambers containing 0.01% DPC, with scoring done after 6 days according to International Contact Dermatitis Research Group standards. In alopecia patients, the study followed how the peripheral blood TCR repertoire changed in vivo over primary and secondary sensitization to diphenylcyclopropenone (DPC), a hapten. Libraries were combined into a pool for sequencing, and differences in TCR yield between samples came mainly from small differences in library volumes within the pool. Blood samples were taken from patients before sensitization (week 0) and then at 2, 6 and about 24 weeks after DPC sensitization. The mostly female patient cohort included alopecia areata with under or over 50% scalp involvement, alopecia totalis and alopecia universalis. Weekly therapeutic DPC doses were additionally applied to the scalp of patients throughout the roughly 22-week study period. Blood for TCR sequencing was provided by twenty-nine alopecia patients at one to four time points (pre-sensitization, 2, 6 and 24 weeks).

Measured from the cysteine to the phenylalanine, the CDR3 is 13 residues long. CDR3 DNA only is kept here, 39 bases in frame from base 1. CDR1 and CDR2, looked up from the germline V gene (reference sequence), are SEHNR and FQNEAQ. Ends trimmed: V by 5 bases, J by 6 bases; bases unmatched to a gene: 2. Read against the paper, the sample's time point label means: pre-sensitization, week 0. The label giving this sample's treatment or condition can be read as: therapeutic diphenylcyclopropenone sensitization with weekly scalp DPC. At each patch-test visit, blood was drawn before the patch test was applied. Patients were considered eligible if aged 18 to 70, diagnosed with alopecia and deemed suitable for DPC therapy, and patients were excluded if pregnant. Total RNA was extracted from unfractionated whole blood collected in Tempus Blood RNA tubes. Beyond this particular receptor, the publication reports: The number of PT1 expanded TCRs positively correlated with patch test score, significant at thresholds 8, 16 and 32 but not 4. Repeated subsampling changed both the strength of the expansion versus patch-test correlation and the threshold at which the correlation became significant. DPC sensitization did not change how many TCRs were above 1 in 1000 frequency, and no evidence was found of alterations in global repertoire structure. Expanded TCRs formed significantly more large CDR3 similarity clusters than pre-sensitization or healthy control sets, consistent with antigen-driven responses. All patients had alopecia, a presumed autoimmune disease, so their immune response might differ from that of healthy individuals.

This receptor was taken from a woman in her twenties or thirties with alopecia areata. Some clones in this sample may be carry-over from other donors' samples. The receptor chain draws on TRBV7-9 and TRBJ1-1; 11 nucleotides in the junction match TRBD1. This sample comprised whole blood, obtained in connection with sensitization to the hapten diphenylcyclopropenone (DPC). The sequence in DNA is TGTGCCAGCAGCCTGGGACAGGGGGCTGAAGCTTTCTTT. Translation gives CASSLGQGAEAFF. Extended through the reference TRBV7-9 and TRBJ1-1 proteins, this CDR3 yields the full variable domain: DTGVSQNPRHKITKRGQNVTFRCDPISEHNRLYWYRQTLGQGPEFLTYFQNEAQLEKSRLLSDRFSAERPKGSFSTLEIQRTEQGDSAMYLCASSLGQGAEAFFGQGTRLTVV.